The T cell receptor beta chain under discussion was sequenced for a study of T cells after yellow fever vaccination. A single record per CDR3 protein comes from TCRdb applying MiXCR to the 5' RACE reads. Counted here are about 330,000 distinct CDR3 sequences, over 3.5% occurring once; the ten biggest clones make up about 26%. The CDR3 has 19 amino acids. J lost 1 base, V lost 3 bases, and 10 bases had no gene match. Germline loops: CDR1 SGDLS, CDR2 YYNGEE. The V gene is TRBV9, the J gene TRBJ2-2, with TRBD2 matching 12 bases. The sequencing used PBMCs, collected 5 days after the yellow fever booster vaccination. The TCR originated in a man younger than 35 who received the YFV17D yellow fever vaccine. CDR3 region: CASSDPRTSGALNTGELFF. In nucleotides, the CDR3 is TGTGCCAGCAGCGACCCGAGGACTAGCGGGGCTCTGAACACCGGGGAGCTGTTTTTT.